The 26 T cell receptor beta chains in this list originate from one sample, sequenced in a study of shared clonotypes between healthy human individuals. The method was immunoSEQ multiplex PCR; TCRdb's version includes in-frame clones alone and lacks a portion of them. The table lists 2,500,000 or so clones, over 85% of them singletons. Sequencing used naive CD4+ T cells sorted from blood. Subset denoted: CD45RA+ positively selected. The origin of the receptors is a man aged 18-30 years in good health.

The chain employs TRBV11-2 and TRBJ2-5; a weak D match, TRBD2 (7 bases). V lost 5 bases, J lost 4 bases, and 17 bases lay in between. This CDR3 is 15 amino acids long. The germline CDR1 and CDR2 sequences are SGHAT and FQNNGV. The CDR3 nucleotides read TGTGCCAGCAGCCTCCTGACGGGGGGCTTAGAGACCCAGTACTTC. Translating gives CASSLLTGGLETQYF.

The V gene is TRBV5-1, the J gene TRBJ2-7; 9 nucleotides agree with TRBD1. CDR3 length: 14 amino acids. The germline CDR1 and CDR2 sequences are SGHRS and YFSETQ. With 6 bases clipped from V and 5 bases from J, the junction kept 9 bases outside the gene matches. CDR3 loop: CASTSTGGGDEQYF. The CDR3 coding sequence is TGCGCCAGCACCTCTACAGGGGGCGGGGACGAGCAGTACTTC.

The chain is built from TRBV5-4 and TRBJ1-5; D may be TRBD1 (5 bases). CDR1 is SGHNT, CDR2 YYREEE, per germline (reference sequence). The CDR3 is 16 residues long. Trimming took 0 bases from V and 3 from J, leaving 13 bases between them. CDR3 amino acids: CASSLDGAVYNQPQHF. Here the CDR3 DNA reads TGTGCCAGCAGCTTGGACGGGGCAGTTTACAATCAGCCCCAGCATTTT.

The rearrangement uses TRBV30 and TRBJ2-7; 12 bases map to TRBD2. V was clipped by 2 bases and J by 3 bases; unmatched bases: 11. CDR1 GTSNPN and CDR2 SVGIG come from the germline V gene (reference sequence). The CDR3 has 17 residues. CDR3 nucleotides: TGTGCCTGGAGTCCCTTAATTAGGACTAGCGGGAACTACGAGCAGTACTTC. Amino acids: CAWSPLIRTSGNYEQYF.

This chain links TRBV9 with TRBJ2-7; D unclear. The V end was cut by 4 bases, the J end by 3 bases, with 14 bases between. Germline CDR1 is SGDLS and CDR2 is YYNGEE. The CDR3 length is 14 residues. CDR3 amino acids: CASSPVAGLYEQYF. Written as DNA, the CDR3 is TGTGCCAGCAGCCCCGTGGCAGGTCTCTACGAGCAGTACTTC. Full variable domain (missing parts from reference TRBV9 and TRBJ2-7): DSGVTQTPKHLITATGQRVTLRCSPRSGDLSVYWYQQSLDQGLQFLIQYYNGEERAKGNILERFSAQQFPDLHSELNLSSLELGDSALYFCASSPVAGLYEQYFGPGTRLTVT.

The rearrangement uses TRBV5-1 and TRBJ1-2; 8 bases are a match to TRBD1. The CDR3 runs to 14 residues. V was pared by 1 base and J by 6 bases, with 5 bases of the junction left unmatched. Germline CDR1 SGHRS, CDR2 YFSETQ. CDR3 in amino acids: CASSLRGQENGYTF. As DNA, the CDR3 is TGCGCCAGCAGCTTGCGGGGACAGGAGAATGGCTACACCTTC.

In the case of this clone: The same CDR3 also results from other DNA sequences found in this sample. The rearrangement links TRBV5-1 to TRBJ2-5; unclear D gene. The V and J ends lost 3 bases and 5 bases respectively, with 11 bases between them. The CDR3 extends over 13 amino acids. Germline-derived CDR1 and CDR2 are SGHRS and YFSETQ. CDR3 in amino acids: CASSSGFGETQYF. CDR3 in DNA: TGCGCCAGCAGCTCGGGCTTCGGGGAGACCCAGTACTTC. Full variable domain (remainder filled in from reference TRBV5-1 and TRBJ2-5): KAGVTQTPRYLIKTRGQQVTLSCSPISGHRSVSWYQQTPGQGLQFLFEYFSETQRNKGNFPGRFSGRQFSNSRSEMNVSTLELGDSALYLCASSSGFGETQYFGPGTRLLVL.

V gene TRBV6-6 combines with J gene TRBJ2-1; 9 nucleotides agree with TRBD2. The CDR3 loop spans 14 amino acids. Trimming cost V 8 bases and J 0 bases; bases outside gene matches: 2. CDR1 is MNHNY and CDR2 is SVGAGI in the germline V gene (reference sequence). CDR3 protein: CASQGLASYNEQFF. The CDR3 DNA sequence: TGTGCCAGCCAGGGACTAGCCTCCTACAATGAGCAGTTCTTC.

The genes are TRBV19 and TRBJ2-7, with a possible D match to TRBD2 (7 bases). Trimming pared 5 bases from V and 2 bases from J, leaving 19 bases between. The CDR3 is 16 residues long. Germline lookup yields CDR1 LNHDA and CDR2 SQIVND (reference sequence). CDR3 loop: CASSQAPAGAAYEQYF. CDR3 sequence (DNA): TGTGCCAGTAGTCAGGCGCCGGCGGGGGCCGCCTACGAGCAGTACTTC.

The CDR3 protein is CAGTRYTEAFF. DNA of the CDR3: TGTGCCGGGACTCGGTACACTGAAGCTTTCTTT. The chain joins TRBV30 to TRBJ1-1; TRBD1 might be the D (5 bases). CDR1 and CDR2 (germline): GTSNPN, SVGIG (reference sequence). This CDR3 has 11 amino acids. V dropped 8 bases and J dropped 3 bases, with 10 bases sitting between them. The full variable domain, its missing parts supplied by reference TRBV30 and TRBJ1-1, is SQTIHQWPATLVQPVGSPLSLECTVEGTSNPNLYWYRQAAGRGLQLLFYSVGIGQISSEVPQNLSASRPQDRQFILSSKKLLLSDSGFYLCAGTRYTEAFFGQGTRLTVV.

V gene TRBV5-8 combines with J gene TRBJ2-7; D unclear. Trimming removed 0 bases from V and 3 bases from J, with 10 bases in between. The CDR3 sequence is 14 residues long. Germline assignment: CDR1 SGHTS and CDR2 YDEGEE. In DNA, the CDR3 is TGTGCCAGCAGCTTGGCCAGCCACTTCTACGAGCAGTACTTC. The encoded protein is CASSLASHFYEQYF.

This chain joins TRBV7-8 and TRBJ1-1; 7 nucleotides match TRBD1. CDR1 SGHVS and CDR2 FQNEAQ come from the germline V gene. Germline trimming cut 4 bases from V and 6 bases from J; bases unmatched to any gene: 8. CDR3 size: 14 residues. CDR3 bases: TGTGCCAGCAGCTCCGGACAGGCGGACGCTGAAGCTTTCTTT. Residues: CASSSGQADAEAFF.

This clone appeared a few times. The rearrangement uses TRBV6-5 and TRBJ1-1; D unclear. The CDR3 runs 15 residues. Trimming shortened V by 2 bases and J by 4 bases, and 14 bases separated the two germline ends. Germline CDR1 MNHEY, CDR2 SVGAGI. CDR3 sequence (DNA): TGTGCCAGCAGTTACGGCGGAGGGTTGATCACTGAAGCTTTCTTT. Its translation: CASSYGGGLITEAFF.

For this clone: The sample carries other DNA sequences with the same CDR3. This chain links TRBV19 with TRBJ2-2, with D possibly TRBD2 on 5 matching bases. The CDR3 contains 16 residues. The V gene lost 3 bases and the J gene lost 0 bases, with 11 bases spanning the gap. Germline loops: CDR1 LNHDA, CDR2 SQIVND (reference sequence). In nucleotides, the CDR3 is TGTGCCAGTAGTATCCCCAGCGGTGCGAACACCGGGGAGCTGTTTTTT. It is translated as CASSIPSGANTGELFF.

The CDR3 nucleotides are TGCAGCGCTGGGAGGGGGCAGATGAACACTGAAGCTTTCTTT. Translating it yields CSAGRGQMNTEAFF. This sequence joins TRBV29-1 and TRBJ1-1, with 7 bases that match TRBD1. With 7 bases clipped from V and 0 bases from J, the junction kept 8 bases outside the gene matches. CDR1 and CDR2 from the germline V gene are SQVTM and ANQGSEA. The CDR3 has 14 residues. Together with reference TRBV29-1 and TRBJ1-1, the CDR3 gives the full variable domain: SAVISQKPSRDICQRGTSLTIQCQVDSQVTMMFWYRQQPGQSLTLIATANQGSEATYESGFVIDKFPISRPNLTFSTLTVSNMSPEDSSIYLCSAGRGQMNTEAFFGQGTRLTVV.

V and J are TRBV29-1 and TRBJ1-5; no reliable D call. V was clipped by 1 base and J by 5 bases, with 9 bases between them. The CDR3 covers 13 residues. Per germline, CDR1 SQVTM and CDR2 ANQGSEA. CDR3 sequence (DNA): TGCAGCGTTGAAGTTGGTTTCGATCAGCCCCAGCATTTT. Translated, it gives CSVEVGFDQPQHF.

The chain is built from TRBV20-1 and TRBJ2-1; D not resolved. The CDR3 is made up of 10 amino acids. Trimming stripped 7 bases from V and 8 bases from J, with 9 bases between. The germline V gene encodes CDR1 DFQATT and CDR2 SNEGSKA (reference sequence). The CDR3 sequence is CSVAGHEQFF. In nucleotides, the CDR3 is TGCAGTGTTGCCGGACATGAGCAGTTCTTC.

CDR3 protein: CASSSHMTETQYF. Written as DNA, the CDR3 is TGTGCCAGCAGTTCGCACATGACGGAGACCCAGTACTTC. The V call is TRBV28, the J call TRBJ2-5; D is undetermined. Trimming took off 4 bases at V and 5 bases at J, with 11 bases between the two ends. The CDR3 runs 13 residues. Germline CDR1 is MDHEN and CDR2 is SYDVKM.

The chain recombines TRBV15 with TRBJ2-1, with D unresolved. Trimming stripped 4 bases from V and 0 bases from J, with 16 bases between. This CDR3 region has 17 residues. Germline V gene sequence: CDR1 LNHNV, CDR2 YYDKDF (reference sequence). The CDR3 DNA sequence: TGTGCCACCAGCAATAGGGCCGCCAGTAGCTCCTACAATGAGCAGTTCTTC. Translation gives CATSNRAASSSYNEQFF.

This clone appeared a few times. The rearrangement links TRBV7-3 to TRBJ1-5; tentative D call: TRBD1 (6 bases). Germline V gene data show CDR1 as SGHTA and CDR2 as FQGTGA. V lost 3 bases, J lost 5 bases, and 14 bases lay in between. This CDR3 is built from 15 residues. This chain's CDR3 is CASSLENRDDQPQHF. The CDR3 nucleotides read TGTGCCAGCAGCTTGGAAAACAGGGATGATCAGCCCCAGCATTTT.

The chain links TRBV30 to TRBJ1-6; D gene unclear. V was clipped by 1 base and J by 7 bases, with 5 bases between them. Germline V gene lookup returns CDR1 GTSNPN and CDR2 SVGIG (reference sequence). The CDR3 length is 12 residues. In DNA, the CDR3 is TGTGCCTGGAGTGGCAAAAATTCACCCCTCCACTTT. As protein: CAWSGKNSPLHF. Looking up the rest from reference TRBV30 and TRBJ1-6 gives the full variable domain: SQTIHQWPATLVQPVGSPLSLECTVEGTSNPNLYWYRQAAGRGLQLLFYSVGIGQISSEVPQNLSASRPQDRQFILSSKKLLLSDSGFYLCAWSGKNSPLHFGNGTRLTVT.

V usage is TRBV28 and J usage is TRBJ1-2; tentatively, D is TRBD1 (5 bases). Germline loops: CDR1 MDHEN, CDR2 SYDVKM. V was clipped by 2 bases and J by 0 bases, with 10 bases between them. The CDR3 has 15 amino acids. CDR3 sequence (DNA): TGTGCCAGCAGTTTAATTCAGGGTGCTAACTATGGCTACACCTTC. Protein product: CASSLIQGANYGYTF.

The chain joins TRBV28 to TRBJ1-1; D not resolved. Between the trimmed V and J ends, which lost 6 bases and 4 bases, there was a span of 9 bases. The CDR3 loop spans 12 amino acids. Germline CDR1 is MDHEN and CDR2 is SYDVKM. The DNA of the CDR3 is TGTGCCAGCAGAATCGGCCTCACTGAAGCTTTCTTT. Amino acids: CASRIGLTEAFF.

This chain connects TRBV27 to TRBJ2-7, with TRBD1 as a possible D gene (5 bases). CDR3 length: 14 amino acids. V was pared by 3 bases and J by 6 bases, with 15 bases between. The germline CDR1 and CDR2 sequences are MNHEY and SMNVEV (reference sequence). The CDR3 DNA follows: TGTGCCAGCAGTTTCGACAGTGAAAGTACCGAGCAGTACTTC. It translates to CASSFDSESTEQYF.

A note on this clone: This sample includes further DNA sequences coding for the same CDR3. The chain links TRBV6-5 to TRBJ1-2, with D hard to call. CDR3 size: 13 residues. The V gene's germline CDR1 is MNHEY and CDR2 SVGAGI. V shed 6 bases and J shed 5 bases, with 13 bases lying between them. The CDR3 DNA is TGTGCCAGCAGCCGTACGGCCGGGTATGGCTACACCTTC. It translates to CASSRTAGYGYTF.

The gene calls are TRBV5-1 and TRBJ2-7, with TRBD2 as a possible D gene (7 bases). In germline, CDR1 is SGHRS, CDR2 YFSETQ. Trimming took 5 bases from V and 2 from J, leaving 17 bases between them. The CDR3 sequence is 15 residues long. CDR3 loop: CASRRGGDITYEQYF. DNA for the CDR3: TGCGCCAGCAGGAGGGGAGGGGACATAACCTACGAGCAGTACTTC.